The next 19 T cell receptor beta chains were all read from a single sample in a study of shared clonotypes between healthy human individuals. Repertoires were generated with immunoSEQ multiplex PCR, while TCRdb's copy carries only in-frame clones and drops some. The table includes more than 400,000 clones, approximately 84% detected once. Specimen: PBMCs. Every receptor here comes from a woman between 35 and 50 years old in good health. Some clones in this sample may be carry-over from other donors' samples.

V and J are TRBV7-8 and TRBJ2-2; D gene ambiguous. From germline, CDR1 is SGHVS and CDR2 FQNEAQ. There are 13 residues in the CDR3. The V gene lost 6 bases and the J gene lost 3 bases, with 8 bases spanning the gap. CDR3 coding DNA: TGTGCCAGCAGAGGTGGGCACACCGGGGAGCTGTTTTTT. It is translated as CASRGGHTGELFF.

This clone was observed a handful of times. The rearrangement joins TRBV4-2 to TRBJ1-2; unclear D gene. The length of the CDR3 is 12 residues. Trimming removed 0 bases from V and 8 bases from J, with 7 bases in between. CDR1 is LGHNA and CDR2 is YNFKEQ in the germline V gene. The DNA of the CDR3 is TGTGCCAGCAGCCAAGAATATCGCGGCTACACCTTC. It is translated as CASSQEYRGYTF.

The chain carries TRBV5-4 and TRBJ1-5; D unclear. Germline CDR1 SGHNT, CDR2 YYREEE (reference sequence). V was trimmed by 1 base and J by 7 bases, leaving 9 bases between them. The CDR3 sequence is 13 residues long. The CDR3 spells CASSLRQIQPQHF. The CDR3 DNA sequence: TGTGCCAGCAGCTTGAGGCAAATCCAGCCCCAGCATTTT.

A note on this clone: A far more abundant clone sits one base away, making this likely a read error. Additional DNA sequences in this sample encode the identical CDR3. This CDR3 is CASSPTENTEAFF. In DNA, the CDR3 is TGTGCCAGCAGCCCAACAGAGAACACTGAAGCTTTCTTT. The gene calls are TRBV7-9 and TRBJ1-1; D ambiguous. This CDR3 contains 13 residues. V dropped 5 bases and J dropped 1 base, with 8 bases sitting between them. The germline gives CDR1 SEHNR, CDR2 FQNEAQ (reference sequence).

The chain carries TRBV18 and TRBJ2-1, with D perhaps matching TRBD1 (5 bases). The germline CDR1 and CDR2 sequences are KGHSH and LQKENI. Trimming shortened V by 4 bases and J by 6 bases, and 10 bases separated the two germline ends. This CDR3 is built from 13 residues. The CDR3 bases are TGTGCCAGCTCACTGACAGTTATCAATGAGCAGTTCTTC. Its translation is CASSLTVINEQFF. Based on the CDR3 plus reference TRBV18 and TRBJ2-1, the full variable domain is NAGVMQNPRHLVRRRGQEARLRCSPMKGHSHVYWYRQLPEEGLKFMVYLQKENIIDESGMPKERFSAEFPKEGPSILRIQQVVRGDSAAYFCASSLTVINEQFFGPGTRLTVL.

The chain couples TRBV6-5 to TRBJ1-2; the D gene is possibly TRBD1 (6 bases). V lost 6 bases and J lost 7, with 18 bases in between. The CDR3 sequence is 14 residues long. Germline CDR1 is MNHEY and CDR2 is SVGAGI. The CDR3 region has the DNA TGTGCCAGCAGAAAAAAACAGGGAGCGGTTGGCTACACCTTC. Its protein product is CASRKKQGAVGYTF.

Comment on this clone: This is likely an artifact of a read error, given a far larger clone one base away. This chain connects TRBV2 to TRBJ1-2; 7 nucleotides agree with TRBD1. The CDR3 loop spans 12 amino acids. The V segment lost 8 bases and the J segment 9 bases; nucleotides outside the gene matches: 9. Germline V CDR1 and CDR2: SNHLY, FYNNEI. CDR3 protein: CASQGQVDCYTF. CDR3 DNA sequence: TGTGCCAGCCAAGGACAGGTGGATTGCTACACCTTC.

The CDR3 DNA reads as TGTGCCAGCAGGAAGTCCCAGCGGGGTGGAGATACGCAGTATTTT. Translation gives CASRKSQRGGDTQYF. The chain employs TRBV11-3 and TRBJ2-3; 7 bases align to TRBD2. With V trimmed by 6 bases and J by 5 bases, 11 bases remained unmatched. Germline CDR1 and CDR2: SGHNT and YENEEA. This CDR3 is 15 amino acids long. The full variable domain, in which reference TRBV11-3 and TRBJ2-3 provide the parts outside the CDR3, is EAGVVQSPRYKIIEKKQPVAFWCNPISGHNTLYWYLQNLGQGPELLIRYENEEAVDDSQLPKDRFSAERLKGVDSTLKIQPAELGDSAVYLCASRKSQRGGDTQYFGPGTRLTVL.

This sequence joins TRBV6-5 and TRBJ1-5; 7 nucleotides match TRBD1. In germline, CDR1 is MNHEY, CDR2 SVGAGI. J lost 7 bases, V lost 5 bases, and 11 bases had no gene match. The CDR3 has 15 amino acids. The CDR3 DNA sequence: TGTGCCAGCAGTCTCCGACAGGGTTTAGAACAGCCCCAGCATTTT. Protein sequence: CASSLRQGLEQPQHF.

On this clone itself: Given a far larger clone just one base away, this is likely a sequencing read error. Because the CDR3 is missing its conserved closing phenylalanine or tryptophan, this is likely a read error. The V call is TRBV29-1, the J call TRBJ2-7, with a possible D match to TRBD1 (5 bases). The CDR3 consists of 15 residues. Germline V gene sequence: CDR1 SQVTM, CDR2 ANQGSEA. V was pared by 6 bases and J by 7 bases, with 25 bases between. The CDR3 DNA is TGCAGCGTAGCCTCAGGGTTTCTCGGGCTTAGGGAGCAGTACTTA. It yields the protein CSVASGFLGLREQYL.

This rearrangement joins TRBV7-9 to TRBJ1-2; TRBD1 matches at 8 bases. Germline CDR1 and CDR2: SEHNR and FQNEAQ (reference sequence). This CDR3 contains 12 residues. V trimming: 6 bases; J trimming: 6 bases; junction bases outside the gene matches: 3. The CDR3 coding sequence is TGTGCCAGCAGTCGACAGGGGAATGGCTACACCTTC. Protein product: CASSRQGNGYTF.

This clone was observed many times. V usage is TRBV29-1 and J usage is TRBJ2-7; 10 positions match TRBD2. This CDR3 region has 16 residues. The germline CDR1 and CDR2 sequences are SQVTM and ANQGSEA. The V segment lost 1 base and the J segment 5 bases; nucleotides outside the gene matches: 11. CDR3 residues: CSVEGLAGADPDEQYF. As DNA, the CDR3 is TGCAGCGTTGAAGGGCTAGCGGGAGCGGACCCGGACGAGCAGTACTTC.

Many counts were recorded for this clone. The same CDR3 arises from other DNA sequences in this sample as well. This chain uses TRBV11-2 with TRBJ1-2; D may be TRBD1 (6 bases). Looked up from germline, CDR1 is SGHAT and CDR2 is FQNNGV. This CDR3 spans 13 amino acids. With 5 bases removed from V and 4 bases from J, the gap between germline ends came to 11 bases. DNA for the CDR3: TGTGCCAGCAGCCAGGGGACAACCTATGGCTACACCTTC. As protein: CASSQGTTYGYTF.

There are a few counts of this clone. The chain uses TRBV7-2 and TRBJ2-7, with 7 bases fitting TRBD2. This CDR3 has 14 amino acids. Germline-derived CDR1 and CDR2 are SGHTA and FQGNSA. Trimming removed 6 bases from V and 3 bases from J; junction bases left unmatched: 8. This CDR3 reads CASRGGGSDYEQYF. CDR3 sequence (DNA): TGTGCCAGCAGGGGGGGAGGGAGCGACTACGAGCAGTACTTC.

Points on this clone: One junction end disagrees with the germline gene, perhaps due to a read error. The gene calls are TRBV4-3 and TRBJ2-1; 12 nucleotides align to TRBD1. The CDR3 has 18 residues. Germline assignment: CDR1 LGHNA and CDR2 YSLEER. The CDR3 region has the DNA TGCGTCAGCAGCCAAGATCCCGGGACAGGGGGCACGTACAATGAGCAGTTCTTC. It codes for CVSSQDPGTGGTYNEQFF.

The CDR3 sequence: CSVATSGSNEQYF. DNA of the CDR3: TGCAGCGTAGCGACTAGCGGGTCGAACGAGCAGTACTTC. The chain combines TRBV29-1 with TRBJ2-7; 10 bases are a match to TRBD2. Germline CDR1 is SQVTM and CDR2 is ANQGSEA. The junction had 7 bases not matched to a gene; V was cut back by 6 bases and J by 5 bases. The CDR3 length is 13 residues.

This chain uses TRBV29-1 with TRBJ2-5; TRBD1 matches at 8 bases. CDR1 and CDR2 (germline): SQVTM, ANQGSEA. The CDR3 has 16 residues. With 6 bases clipped from V and 5 bases from J, the junction kept 17 bases outside the gene matches. CDR3 sequence: CSVMITPQGALETQYF. DNA for the CDR3: TGCAGCGTAATGATCACACCGCAGGGGGCTCTCGAGACCCAGTACTTC.

This rearrangement joins TRBV15 to TRBJ2-1, with TRBD2 identical over 8 bases. The CDR3 consists of 16 residues. The ends lost 5 bases at V and 4 bases at J; junction bases unmatched: 10. Germline CDR1 is LNHNV and CDR2 is YYDKDF (reference sequence). Here the CDR3 reads CATSGESGGTYNEQFF. The DNA for the CDR3 is TGTGCCACCAGCGGGGAAAGCGGGGGTACGTACAATGAGCAGTTCTTC.

V usage is TRBV12-5 and J usage is TRBJ2-5; 7 bases map to TRBD1. This CDR3 has 12 amino acids. The germline CDR1 and CDR2 sequences are LGHNT and FRNRAP. V was pared by 0 bases and J by 8 bases, with 0 bases of the junction left unmatched. Here the CDR3 DNA reads TGTGCTAGTGGTTTGGTAGGGGGCACCCAGTACTTC. It is translated as CASGLVGGTQYF.